This section outlines one T cell receptor beta chain sequence together with its context. The sample originates from a study of shared clonotypes between healthy human individuals. The CDR3 loop spans 14 amino acids. In germline, CDR1 is SGHTA, CDR2 FQGTGA. V gave up 5 bases and J gave up 1 base, with 12 bases separating them. This table comes from immunoSEQ multiplex PCR, and its TCRdb copy is limited to in-frame clones, with some not included. The sample consists of about 770,000 clones, around 77% of them appearing once. The sample was memory CD4+ T cells sorted from blood. Subset reported: CD45RA-negative fraction. The receptor's source is a woman under 40 in good health. This rearrangement joins TRBV7-3 to TRBJ2-7; D call uncertain. The CDR3 DNA is TGTGCCAGCAGCCCGAGACACAATTCCTACGAGCAGTACTTC. Protein sequence: CASSPRHNSYEQYF.